Described below is a single T cell receptor (beta chain) sequence and its context. Its antigen remains unidentified. Flow cytometry had shown expanded CD8+CD57+ cells in the patients chosen for sequencing. Each patient carried a diagnosis of severe acquired aplastic anemia. This sample is drawn from a study of CD8+CD57+ T cells in acquired aplastic anemia. About the research overall: Sorted CD4+ and CD8+ cells gave an average of about 3.4 ug of DNA.

TCR beta VDJ and CDR3 profiles were obtained from a genomic DNA template. One entry per CDR3 protein results from TCRdb running MiXCR on the reads. The table shows more than 150,000 distinct CDR3 sequences, with under 50% occurring only once. Whole-study results and caveats: No significant patient-versus-control difference appeared in CD8+ Simpson's diversity.

Germline V gene data show CDR1 as SGDLS and CDR2 as YYNGEE. V lost 4 bases, J lost 6 bases, and 7 bases stayed unmatched. The CDR3 is made up of 14 amino acids. The clonotype originates from a human donor with aplastic anemia. Sample: sorted CD4+, CD8+, or CD8+CD57+ T cells (not recorded which) from PBMCs. The chain employs TRBV9 and TRBJ1-5; 7 bases line up with TRBD1. This CDR3 is CASSSQGEGQPQHF. The CDR3 nucleotides read TGTGCCAGCAGCTCCCAGGGGGAGGGTCAGCCCCAGCATTTT.